The clone carrying this T cell receptor (beta chain) was detected a few times. The data derive from a study of blood T cell repertoires in COVID-19. TCRdb's copy holds only in-frame clones and misses some; the assay was immunoSEQ multiplex PCR. The sample contains tens of thousands of clones, 81% of which appear only once. V was shortened by 0 bases and J by 2 bases, with 13 bases between the two germline ends. Germline CDR1 SGHDT, CDR2 YYEEEE. The CDR3 loop spans 16 amino acids. The rearrangement uses TRBV5-6 and TRBJ2-3; no clear D gene. The source material was peripheral blood. The origin of this receptor is an elderly man with active or convalescent COVID-19. The CDR3 DNA reads as TGTGCCAGCAGCTTGGCCGAGGCTAGTGTCACAGATACGCAGTATTTT. It encodes CASSLAEASVTDTQYF.